This TCR beta chain was sequenced during a study of T cell responses to AZD1222 COVID-19 vaccine. Study conclusions and caveats: The donor group comprised mostly white British people and more females; the analysis possibly underestimated clonal diversity. Increases in Spike-specific TCR breadth and depth were seen after two AZD1222 doses. Among spike-specific TCRs, nearly half reportedly target unmutated variant regions.

Trimming took 3 bases from V and 8 from J; bases not matched to a gene: 5. The CDR3 is 15 amino acids. In germline, CDR1 is MNHNY, CDR2 SVGAGI (reference sequence). A note on this clone: Its matching antigen is unknown.

Profiled with immunoSEQ multiplex PCR; TCRdb holds only in-frame clones, not every one. Here the sample spans tens of thousands of clones, 88% being singletons. The chain links TRBV6-6 to TRBJ2-1; 12 bases agree with TRBD2. The starting material was peripheral blood, obtained on day 0 of MenACWY control vaccination. This sequence was found in an adult in good health. The CDR3, as DNA: TGTGCCAGCAGTTATTCTAGCGGGGGGGTTGATGAGCAGTTCTTC. Translation gives CASSYSSGGVDEQFF.